This record covers a single T cell receptor (beta chain). One entry per CDR3 protein results from TCRdb running MiXCR on the 5' RACE reads. The repertoire consists of under 800,000 distinct CDR3 sequences, with approximately 21% occurring once and the leading ten covering 4% to 5.5%. These data originate in a study of identical twins. Germline-derived CDR1 and CDR2 are SGHRS and YFSETQ. The CDR3 length is 14 residues. The germline V and J ends were trimmed by 4 bases and 3 bases, with 14 bases remaining between them. In addition, the sample was reused for a study of T cells expressing NK-cell markers. This second study says: Six of the donors carried dominant NKG2C+ clonotypes that took up 1.0-7.0% of their CD8+ T cells. Researchers report these clonotypes also headed the CD3+CD56-NKG2C+ fraction in a handful of donors.

The receptor comes from a woman in her late teens or twenties in good health. The chain is built from TRBV5-1 and TRBJ2-7; D may match TRBD1 or TRBD2 (5 bases each). Sequencing was performed on PBMCs. CDR3 in DNA: TGCGCCAGCAGCATGTCCACGGGGCTCTACGAGCAGTACTTC. This gives the protein CASSMSTGLYEQYF. The variable domain in full, with the rest retrieved from reference TRBV5-1 and TRBJ2-7, is KAGVTQTPRYLIKTRGQQVTLSCSPISGHRSVSWYQQTPGQGLQFLFEYFSETQRNKGNFPGRFSGRQFSNSRSEMNVSTLELGDSALYLCASSMSTGLYEQYFGPGTRLTVT.